This TCR beta chain was observed in a study of memory CD4+ T cells and cytomegalovirus serostatus. Across the study: Donors were healthy Belgian adults, under 10 CMV seropositive and roughly 25 seronegative. Findings and limits, study-wide: A US-trained random forest predicted CMV serostatus with median AUC 0.91. About 40% of the 164 known CMV-associated TCRbeta sequences appeared in CD4+ memory. The CMV-associated TCR signature appears largely within the CD4+ memory repertoire.

The sort gate was single viable CD3+CD4+CD8-CD45RO+ cells for memory CD4+ T cells. The repertoire was sequenced with immunoSEQ multiplex PCR; TCRdb's copy has only in-frame clones and lacks some. The data show more than 45,000 clones, roughly four fifths seen once. Remarks on this clone: Antigen: not known.

Looked up from germline, CDR1 is ENHRY and CDR2 is SYGVKD. The CDR3 has 12 residues. V trimming: 4 bases; J trimming: 5 bases; junction bases outside the gene matches: 1. The sequence derives from an adult in good health and CMV-seropositive. This chain links TRBV10-3 with TRBJ2-7; TRBD1 matches 8 bases. The sequencing input was memory CD4+ T cells from blood. DNA of the CDR3: TGTGCCATCAGTGGACAGGGGAACGAGCAGTACTTC. The encoded protein is CAISGQGNEQYF.